The 19 T cell receptor beta chains below come from one sample, sequenced in a study of blood T cell repertoires in COVID-19. Sequenced by immunoSEQ multiplex PCR; TCRdb stores in-frame clones only, minus some. The data hold over 150,000 clones, with about 85% observed a single time. The source material was peripheral blood. Receptor source: a man in his sixties with COVID-19, enrolled during active disease.

This clone appeared a few times. The rearrangement uses TRBV5-8 and TRBJ1-1; 7 bases map to TRBD1. This CDR3 contains 15 residues. Germline CDR1 and CDR2: SGHTS and YDEGEE. V lost 3 bases and J lost 5; bases outside the gene matches: 10. CDR3 bases: TGTGCCAGCAGCTCGACGAACAGGGGACGGACTGAAGCTTTCTTT. Its translation: CASSSTNRGRTEAFF.

This chain links TRBV28 with TRBJ1-4; 10 positions match TRBD1. Germline CDR1 and CDR2: MDHEN and SYDVKM. The junction had 8 bases not matched to a gene; V was cut back by 5 bases and J by 8 bases. The CDR3 is made up of 15 amino acids. The CDR3 nucleotides are TGTGCCAGCAGTCGAACCGGGACAGGGGACGAAAAACTGTTTTTT. It encodes CASSRTGTGDEKLFF.

The rearrangement joins TRBV5-8 to TRBJ2-7; the D is unclear. V lost 3 bases and J 6 bases, leaving 19 bases between the germline ends. This CDR3 is 15 amino acids long. CDR1 and CDR2 from the germline V gene are SGHTS and YDEGEE. The CDR3 region is CASSYPFFVGGEQYF. The CDR3, as DNA: TGTGCCAGCAGCTATCCCTTCTTCGTTGGCGGCGAGCAGTACTTC.

V and J are TRBV5-6 and TRBJ2-5; D is perhaps TRBD2 (5 bases). Germline assignment: CDR1 SGHDT and CDR2 YYEEEE. The V gene lost 2 bases and the J gene lost 5 bases, with 16 bases spanning the gap. The CDR3 contains 15 residues. Here the CDR3 reads CASSFLPGGAETQYF. As DNA, the CDR3 is TGTGCCAGCAGCTTTCTGCCAGGAGGTGCGGAGACCCAGTACTTC.

The V gene is TRBV7-3, the J gene TRBJ2-1; D may be TRBD1 (5 bases). From germline, CDR1 is SGHTA and CDR2 FQGTGA. This CDR3 has 15 amino acids. V lost 1 base to trimming and J lost 5 bases, with 12 bases between them. CDR3 DNA sequence: TGTGCCAGCAGCTTAATAGCAGGGCTAAACAATGAGCAGTTCTTC. Amino acids: CASSLIAGLNNEQFF. Drawing the rest from reference TRBV7-3 and TRBJ2-1, the complete variable domain is GAGVSQTPSNKVTEKGKYVELRCDPISGHTALYWYRQSLGQGPEFLIYFQGTGAADDSGLPNDRFFAVRPEGSVSTLKIQRTERGDSAVYLCASSLIAGLNNEQFFGPGTRLTVL.

This clone has only a few counts. The gene calls are TRBV13 and TRBJ2-7; 10 bases map to TRBD1. This CDR3 comprises 15 residues. Germline V lookup: CDR1 PRHDT, CDR2 FYEKMQ (reference sequence). With V trimmed by 3 bases and J by 6 bases, 8 bases remained unmatched. This chain's CDR3 is CASSFGRTGGAEQYF. CDR3 DNA: TGTGCCAGCAGCTTCGGGAGGACAGGGGGAGCCGAGCAGTACTTC.

This clone was seen once. The chain joins TRBV4-3 to TRBJ2-7, with D uncertain. V lost 1 base, J lost 4 bases, and 14 bases lay in between. The CDR3 sequence is 15 residues long. Germline values: CDR1 LGHNA, CDR2 YSLEER. The CDR3 loop reads CASSQVRAASYEQYF. The CDR3 nucleotides are TGCGCCAGCAGCCAAGTTCGCGCGGCTAGTTACGAGCAGTACTTC.

The rearrangement joins TRBV14 to TRBJ2-1; D not certain. This CDR3 comprises 11 residues. Trimming shortened V by 4 bases and J by 9 bases, and 7 bases separated the two germline ends. Germline assignment: CDR1 SGHDN and CDR2 FVKESK. This chain's CDR3 is CASSRVREQFF. CDR3 coding DNA: TGTGCCAGCAGCCGAGTCCGTGAGCAGTTCTTC.

The chain couples TRBV20-1 to TRBJ1-2; 9 nucleotides agree with TRBD1. Germline V lookup: CDR1 DFQATT, CDR2 SNEGSKA (reference sequence). This CDR3 is built from 11 residues. With V trimmed by 6 bases and J by 7 bases, 3 bases remained unmatched. CDR3 in DNA: TGCAGTGCAGACAGGGGGGCTGGCTACACCTTC. Its translation: CSADRGAGYTF.

The chain recombines TRBV7-9 with TRBJ1-2, with 8 bases matching TRBD1. Germline CDR1 is SEHNR and CDR2 is FQNEAQ (reference sequence). The CDR3 consists of 16 residues. The V gene end was trimmed by 3 bases and the J gene end by 2 bases; junction bases not matched to a gene: 8. The CDR3 reads CASSLGQERTNYGYTF. CDR3 DNA sequence: TGTGCCAGCAGCTTGGGACAGGAAAGGACAAACTATGGCTACACCTTC.

This chain links TRBV30 with TRBJ1-6, with TRBD1 identical over 7 bases. The CDR3 spans 14 residues. Germline-derived CDR1 and CDR2 are GTSNPN and SVGIG (reference sequence). Trimming cost V 3 bases and J 7 bases; bases outside gene matches: 6. The CDR3 region has the DNA TGTGCCTGGAGGGTGGGACAGTCAAATTCACCCCTCCACTTT. As protein: CAWRVGQSNSPLHF.

The gene calls are TRBV2 and TRBJ1-1; D is perhaps TRBD1 (5 bases). The CDR3 runs to 15 residues. Germline V gives CDR1 SNHLY, CDR2 FYNNEI. Trimming stripped 11 bases from V and 8 bases from J, with 27 bases between. CDR3 region: CAGKRGAPSGREAFF. In nucleotides, the CDR3 is TGTGCCGGGAAGCGCGGGGCCCCTTCGGGGCGCGAAGCTTTCTTT.

The chain couples TRBV7-2 to TRBJ1-2; tentative D call: TRBD1 (5 bases). The CDR3 sequence is 15 residues long. Germline CDR1 reads SGHTA; CDR2 reads FQGNSA. Trimming pared 5 bases from V and 5 bases from J, leaving 18 bases between. The CDR3 DNA follows: TGTGCCAGCAGCCCTCCGGACACGATTATTTATGGCTACACCTTC. This encodes CASSPPDTIIYGYTF.

The chain couples TRBV6-6 to TRBJ2-7, with D maybe TRBD2 (6 bases). The CDR3 is 15 residues long. V lost 6 bases and J lost 2, with 17 bases in between. In germline, CDR1 is MNHNY, CDR2 SVGAGI (reference sequence). DNA of the CDR3: TGTGCCAGCAGACTCCCGGGAGACACCACCTACGAGCAGTACTTC. This encodes CASRLPGDTTYEQYF.

The CDR3 region is CASSQDRTRPGTEAFF. DNA for the CDR3: TGTGCCAGCAGCCAAGACAGGACAAGGCCAGGCACTGAAGCTTTCTTT. The chain recombines TRBV3-1 (or the pseudogene TRBV3-2) with TRBJ1-1; D may be TRBD1 (5 bases). This CDR3 has 16 amino acids. The germline V and J ends were trimmed by 0 bases and 4 bases, with 15 bases remaining between them. Per germline, CDR1 LGHDT and CDR2 YNNKEL (reference sequence).

The chain's CDR3 is CASRSDRREKLFF. The CDR3 DNA follows: TGTGCCAGCAGATCCGACCGGAGGGAAAAACTGTTTTTT. The J gene is TRBJ1-4, the V gene TRBV11-2; D not resolved. V was pared by 6 bases and J by 8 bases, with 13 bases between. This CDR3 contains 13 residues. Germline loops: CDR1 SGHAT, CDR2 FQNNGV.

The chain joins TRBV6-5 to TRBJ1-1, with 8 bases that match TRBD1. The CDR3 runs 12 residues. The germline V gene encodes CDR1 MNHEY and CDR2 SVGAGI. The V segment lost 6 bases and the J segment 6 bases; nucleotides outside the gene matches: 3. CDR3 protein: CASRQGASEAFF. In DNA, the CDR3 is TGTGCCAGCAGGCAGGGGGCCTCTGAAGCTTTCTTT.

A single count supports this clone. The junction and the germline gene differ at one end; a read error may be behind it. The rearrangement joins TRBV7-7 to TRBJ1-2; 9 bases line up with TRBD1. Germline loops: CDR1 SSHAT, CDR2 FNYEAQ (reference sequence). The length of the CDR3 is 14 residues. CDR3 sequence reads: CASSLGQGKDGYTF. The CDR3 DNA reads TGTGCTAGCAGCTTAGGACAGGGGAAAGATGGCTACACCTTC. Variable domain in full (rest from reference TRBV7-7 and TRBJ1-2): GAGVSQSPRYKVTKRGQDVTLRCDPISSHATLYWYQQALGQGPEFLTYFNYEAQPDKSGLPSDRFSAERPEGSISTLTIQRTEQRDSAMYRCASSLGQGKDGYTFGSGTRLTVV.

The chain joins TRBV2 to TRBJ1-2; 9 positions match TRBD1. From germline, CDR1 is SNHLY and CDR2 FYNNEI. V lost 6 bases and J lost 5; bases outside the gene matches: 4. This CDR3 is 13 amino acids long. CDR3 in DNA: TGTGCCAGCAGGGCCGGACAGGGGTATGGCTACACCTTC. Translating it yields CASRAGQGYGYTF. Together with reference TRBV2 and TRBJ1-2, the CDR3 gives the full variable domain: EPEVTQTPSHQVTQMGQEVILRCVPISNHLYFYWYRQILGQKVEFLVSFYNNEISEKSEIFDDQFSVERPDGSNFTLKIRSTKLEDSAMYFCASRAGQGYGYTFGSGTRLTVV.